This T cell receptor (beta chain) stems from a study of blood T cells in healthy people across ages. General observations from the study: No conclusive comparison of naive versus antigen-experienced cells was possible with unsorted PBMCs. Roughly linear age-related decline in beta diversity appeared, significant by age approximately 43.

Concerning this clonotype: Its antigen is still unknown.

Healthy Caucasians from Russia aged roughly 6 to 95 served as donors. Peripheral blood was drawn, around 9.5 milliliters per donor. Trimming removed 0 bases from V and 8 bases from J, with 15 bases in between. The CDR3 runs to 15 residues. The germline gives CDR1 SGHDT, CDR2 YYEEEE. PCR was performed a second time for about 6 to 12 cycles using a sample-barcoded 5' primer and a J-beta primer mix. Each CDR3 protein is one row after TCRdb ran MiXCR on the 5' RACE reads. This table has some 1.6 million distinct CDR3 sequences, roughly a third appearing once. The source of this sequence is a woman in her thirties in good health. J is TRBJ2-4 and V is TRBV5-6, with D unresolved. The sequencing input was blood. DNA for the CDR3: TGTGCCAGCAGCTTGGAAATAGGCGGTTCCGACATTCAGTACTTC. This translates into CASSLEIGGSDIQYF. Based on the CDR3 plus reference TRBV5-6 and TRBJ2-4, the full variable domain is DAGVTQSPTHLIKTRGQQVTLRCSPKSGHDTVSWYQQALGQGPQFIFQYYEEEERQRGNFPDRFSGHQFPNYSSELNVNALLLGDSALYLCASSLEIGGSDIQYFGAGTRLSVL.